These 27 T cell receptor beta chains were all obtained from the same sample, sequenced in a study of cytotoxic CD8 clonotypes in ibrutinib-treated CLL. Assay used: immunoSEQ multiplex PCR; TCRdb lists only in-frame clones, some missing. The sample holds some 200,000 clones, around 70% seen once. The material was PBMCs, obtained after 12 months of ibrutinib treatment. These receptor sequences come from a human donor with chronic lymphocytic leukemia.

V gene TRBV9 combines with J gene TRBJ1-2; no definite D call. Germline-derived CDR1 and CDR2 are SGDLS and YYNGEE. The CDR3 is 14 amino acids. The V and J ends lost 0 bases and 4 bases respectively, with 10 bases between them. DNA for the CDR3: TGTGCCAGCAGCGTAGGAGTAACCTCCTATGGCTACACCTTC. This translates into CASSVGVTSYGYTF.

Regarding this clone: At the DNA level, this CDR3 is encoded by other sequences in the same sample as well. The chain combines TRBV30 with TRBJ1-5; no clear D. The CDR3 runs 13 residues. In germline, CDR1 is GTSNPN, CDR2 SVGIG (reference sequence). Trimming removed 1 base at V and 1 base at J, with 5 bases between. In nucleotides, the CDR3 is TGTGCCTGGAGTGGCGGCAGCAATCAGCCCCAGCATTTT. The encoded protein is CAWSGGSNQPQHF.

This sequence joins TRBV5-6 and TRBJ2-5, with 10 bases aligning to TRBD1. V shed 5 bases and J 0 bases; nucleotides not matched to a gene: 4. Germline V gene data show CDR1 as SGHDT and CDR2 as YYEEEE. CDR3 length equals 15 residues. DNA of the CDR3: TGTGCCAGCAGAAGGACAGGGGGTTACCAAGAGACCCAGTACTTC. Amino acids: CASRRTGGYQETQYF.

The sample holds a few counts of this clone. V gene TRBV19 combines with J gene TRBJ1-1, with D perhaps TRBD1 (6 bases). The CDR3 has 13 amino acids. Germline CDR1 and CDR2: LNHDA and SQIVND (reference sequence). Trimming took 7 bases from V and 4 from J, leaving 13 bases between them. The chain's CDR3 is CASNGGLSTEAFF. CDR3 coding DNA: TGTGCCAGTAATGGGGGCCTGAGCACTGAAGCTTTCTTT.

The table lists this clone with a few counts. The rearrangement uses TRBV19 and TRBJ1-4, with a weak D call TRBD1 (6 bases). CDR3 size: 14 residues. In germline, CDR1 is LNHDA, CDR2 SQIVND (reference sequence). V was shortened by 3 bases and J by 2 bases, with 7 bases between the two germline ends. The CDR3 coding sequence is TGTGCCAGTAGTATGGGGGCGACTAATGAAAAACTGTTTTTT. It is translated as CASSMGATNEKLFF.

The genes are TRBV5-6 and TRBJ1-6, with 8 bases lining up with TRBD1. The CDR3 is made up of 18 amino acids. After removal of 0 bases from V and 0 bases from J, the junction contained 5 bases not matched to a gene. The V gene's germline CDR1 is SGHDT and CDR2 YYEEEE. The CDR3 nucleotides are TGTGCCAGCAGCTTGGGATTACAGGGGGACTCCTATAATTCACCCCTCCACTTT. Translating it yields CASSLGLQGDSYNSPLHF.

CDR3 sequence: CASSQDGGEPNEQYF. CDR3 sequence (DNA): TGCGCCAGCAGCCAAGATGGAGGGGAACCAAACGAGCAGTACTTC. The genes are TRBV4-1 and TRBJ2-7; D might be TRBD2 (6 bases). The CDR3 extends over 15 amino acids. V was cut by 0 bases and J by 5 bases, with 14 bases left in between. From germline, CDR1 is MGHRA and CDR2 YSYEKL.

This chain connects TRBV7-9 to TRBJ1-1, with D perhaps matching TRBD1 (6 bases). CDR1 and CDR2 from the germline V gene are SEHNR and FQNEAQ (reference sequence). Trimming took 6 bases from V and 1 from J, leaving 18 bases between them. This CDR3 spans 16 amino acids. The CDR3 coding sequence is TGTGCCAGCAGTACGTATATTGGCAGGGGGAACACTGAAGCTTTCTTT. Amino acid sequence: CASSTYIGRGNTEAFF.

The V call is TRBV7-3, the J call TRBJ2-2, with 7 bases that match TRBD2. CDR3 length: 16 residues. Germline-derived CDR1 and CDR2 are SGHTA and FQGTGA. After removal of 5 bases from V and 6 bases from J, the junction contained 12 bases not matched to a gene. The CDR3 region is CASSPTGGLDAGELFF. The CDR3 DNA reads TGTGCCAGCAGCCCAACGGGAGGACTGGACGCCGGGGAGCTGTTTTTT.

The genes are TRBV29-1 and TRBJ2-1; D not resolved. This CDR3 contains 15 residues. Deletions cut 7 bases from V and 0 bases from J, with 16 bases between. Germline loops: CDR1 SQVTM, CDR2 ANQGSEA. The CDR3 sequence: CSAATHLSSYNEQFF. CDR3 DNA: TGCAGCGCCGCGACCCATCTAAGCTCCTACAATGAGCAGTTCTTC.

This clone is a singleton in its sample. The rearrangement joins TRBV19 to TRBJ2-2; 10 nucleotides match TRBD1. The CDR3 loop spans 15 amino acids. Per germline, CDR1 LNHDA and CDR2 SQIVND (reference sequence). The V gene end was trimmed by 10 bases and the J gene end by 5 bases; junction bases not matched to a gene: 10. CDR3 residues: CATNTGTGVTGELFF. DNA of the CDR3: TGTGCCACCAATACCGGGACAGGGGTTACCGGGGAGCTGTTTTTT.

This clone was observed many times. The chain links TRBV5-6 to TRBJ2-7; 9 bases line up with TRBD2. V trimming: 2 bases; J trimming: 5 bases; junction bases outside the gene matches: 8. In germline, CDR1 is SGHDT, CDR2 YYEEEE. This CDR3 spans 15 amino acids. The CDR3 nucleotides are TGTGCCAGCAGCTTCCGTAGCGGGAGTCAACACGAGCAGTACTTC. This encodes CASSFRSGSQHEQYF.

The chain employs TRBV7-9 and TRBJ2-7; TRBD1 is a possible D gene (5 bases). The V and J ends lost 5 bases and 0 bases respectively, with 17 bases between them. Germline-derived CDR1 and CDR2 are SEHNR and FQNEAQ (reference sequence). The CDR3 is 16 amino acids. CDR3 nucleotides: TGTGCCAGCAGCCCGCGTAGGGGTGAAATCTCCTACGAGCAGTACTTC. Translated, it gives CASSPRRGEISYEQYF.

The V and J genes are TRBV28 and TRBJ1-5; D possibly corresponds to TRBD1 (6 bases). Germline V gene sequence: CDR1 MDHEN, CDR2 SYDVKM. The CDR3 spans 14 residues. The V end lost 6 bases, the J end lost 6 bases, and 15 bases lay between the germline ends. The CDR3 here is CASRPTGNTQPQHF. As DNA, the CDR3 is TGTGCCAGCAGGCCAACAGGGAACACTCAGCCCCAGCATTTT.

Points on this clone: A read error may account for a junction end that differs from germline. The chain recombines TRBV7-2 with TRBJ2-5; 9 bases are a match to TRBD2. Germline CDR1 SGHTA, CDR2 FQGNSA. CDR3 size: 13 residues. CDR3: CASSIAGVETQYF. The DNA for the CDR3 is TGTGCCAGCAGCATAGCGGGAGTAGAGACCCAGTACTTC.

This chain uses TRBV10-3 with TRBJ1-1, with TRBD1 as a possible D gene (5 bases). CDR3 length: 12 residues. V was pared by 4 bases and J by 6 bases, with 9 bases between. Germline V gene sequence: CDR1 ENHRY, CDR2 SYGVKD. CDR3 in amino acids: CAISGGLSEAFF. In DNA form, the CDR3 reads TGTGCCATCAGTGGGGGACTTTCTGAAGCTTTCTTT.

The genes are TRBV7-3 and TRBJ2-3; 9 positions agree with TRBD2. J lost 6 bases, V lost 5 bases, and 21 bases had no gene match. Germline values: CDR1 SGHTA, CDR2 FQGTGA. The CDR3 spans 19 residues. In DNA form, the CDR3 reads TGTGCCAGCAGCCCAGTCAGTGGCGGGAGGGCCTTTAACCCGGATACGCAGTATTTT. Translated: CASSPVSGGRAFNPDTQYF.

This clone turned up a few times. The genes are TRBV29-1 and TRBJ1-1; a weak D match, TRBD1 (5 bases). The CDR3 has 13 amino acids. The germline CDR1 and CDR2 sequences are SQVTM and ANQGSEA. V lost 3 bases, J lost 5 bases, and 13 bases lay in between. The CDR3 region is CSVDQGGRTEAFF. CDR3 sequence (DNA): TGCAGCGTTGACCAGGGAGGGCGGACTGAAGCTTTCTTT.

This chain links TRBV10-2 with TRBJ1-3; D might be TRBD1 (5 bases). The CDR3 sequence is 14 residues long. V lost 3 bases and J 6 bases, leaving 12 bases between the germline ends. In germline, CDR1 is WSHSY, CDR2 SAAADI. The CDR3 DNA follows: TGCGCCAGCAGTGATGGGGCTAGGGCAAACACCATATATTTT. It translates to CASSDGARANTIYF.

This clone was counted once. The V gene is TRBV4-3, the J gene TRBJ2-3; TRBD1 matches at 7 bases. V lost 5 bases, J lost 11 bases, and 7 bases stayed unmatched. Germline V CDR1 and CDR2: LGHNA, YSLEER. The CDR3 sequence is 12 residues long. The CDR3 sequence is CASSTLAGGQYF. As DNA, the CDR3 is TGCGCCAGCAGCACCTTGGCAGGGGGGCAGTATTTT.

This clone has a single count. The CDR3 coding sequence is TGTGCCAGCAGGCGTCCTGACAGGGGAAGCAATCAGCCCCAGCATTTT. Protein: CASRRPDRGSNQPQHF. The rearrangement links TRBV28 to TRBJ1-5; 8 bases are shared with TRBD1. From germline, CDR1 is MDHEN and CDR2 SYDVKM. After removal of 6 bases from V and 1 base from J, the junction contained 8 bases not matched to a gene. The CDR3 spans 16 residues.

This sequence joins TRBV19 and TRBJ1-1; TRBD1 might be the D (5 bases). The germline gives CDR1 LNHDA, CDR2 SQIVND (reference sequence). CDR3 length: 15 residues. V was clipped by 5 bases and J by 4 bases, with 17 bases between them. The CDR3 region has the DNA TGTGCCAGTAGTCTGGGACCCTCAAGGAGCACTGAAGCTTTCTTT. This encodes CASSLGPSRSTEAFF.

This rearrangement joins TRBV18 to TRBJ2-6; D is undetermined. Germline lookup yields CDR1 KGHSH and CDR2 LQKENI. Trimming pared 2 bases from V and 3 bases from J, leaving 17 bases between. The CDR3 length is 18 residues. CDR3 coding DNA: TGTGCCAGCTCACCAGACGGTATTCAACCAAGTGGGGCCAACGTCCTGACTTTC. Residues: CASSPDGIQPSGANVLTF. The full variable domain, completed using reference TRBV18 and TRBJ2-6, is NAGVMQNPRHLVRRRGQEARLRCSPMKGHSHVYWYRQLPEEGLKFMVYLQKENIIDESGMPKERFSAEFPKEGPSILRIQQVVRGDSAAYFCASSPDGIQPSGANVLTFGAGSRLTVL.

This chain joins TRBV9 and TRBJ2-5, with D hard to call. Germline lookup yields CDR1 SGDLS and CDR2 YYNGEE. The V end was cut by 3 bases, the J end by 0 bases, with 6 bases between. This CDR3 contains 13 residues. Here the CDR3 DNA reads TGTGCCAGCAGCGCCGGGTACCAAGAGACCCAGTACTTC. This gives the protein CASSAGYQETQYF.

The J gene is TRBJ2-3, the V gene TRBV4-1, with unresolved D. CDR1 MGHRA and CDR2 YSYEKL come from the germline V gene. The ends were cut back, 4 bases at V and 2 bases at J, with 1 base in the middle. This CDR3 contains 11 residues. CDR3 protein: CASSLTDTQYF. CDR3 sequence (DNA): TGCGCCAGCAGCCTCACAGATACGCAGTATTTT.

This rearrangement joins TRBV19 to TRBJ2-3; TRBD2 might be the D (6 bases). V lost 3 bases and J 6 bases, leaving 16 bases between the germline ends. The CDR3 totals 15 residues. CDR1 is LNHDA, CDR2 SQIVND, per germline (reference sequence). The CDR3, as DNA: TGTGCCAGTAGTATCCGACTAGGAGGGAGGGATACGCAGTATTTT. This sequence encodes CASSIRLGGRDTQYF.

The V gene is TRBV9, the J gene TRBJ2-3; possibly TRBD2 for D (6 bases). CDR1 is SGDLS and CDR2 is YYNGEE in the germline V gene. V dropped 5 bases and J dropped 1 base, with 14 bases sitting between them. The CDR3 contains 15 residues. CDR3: CASRPGGLGTDTQYF. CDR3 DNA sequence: TGTGCCAGCAGACCTGGGGGGTTGGGCACAGATACGCAGTATTTT.